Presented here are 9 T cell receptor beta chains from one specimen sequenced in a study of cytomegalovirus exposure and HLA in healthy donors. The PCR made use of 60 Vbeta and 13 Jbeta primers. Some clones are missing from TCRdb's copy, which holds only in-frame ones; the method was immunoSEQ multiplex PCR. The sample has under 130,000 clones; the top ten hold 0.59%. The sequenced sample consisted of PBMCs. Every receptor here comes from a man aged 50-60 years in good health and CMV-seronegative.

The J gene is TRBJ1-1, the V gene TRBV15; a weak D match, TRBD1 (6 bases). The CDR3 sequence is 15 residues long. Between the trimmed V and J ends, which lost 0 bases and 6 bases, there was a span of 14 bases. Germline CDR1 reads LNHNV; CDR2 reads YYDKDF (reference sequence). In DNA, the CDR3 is TGTGCCACCAGCAGAGATGGGTTAGGGGGAGCTGAAGCTTTCTTT. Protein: CATSRDGLGGAEAFF.

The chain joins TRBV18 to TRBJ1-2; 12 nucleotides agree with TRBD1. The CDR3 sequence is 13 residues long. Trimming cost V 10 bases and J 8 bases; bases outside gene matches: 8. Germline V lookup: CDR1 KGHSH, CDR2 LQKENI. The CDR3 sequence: CATAGQGADGYTF. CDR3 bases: TGTGCCACCGCGGGACAGGGGGCTGACGGCTACACCTTC.

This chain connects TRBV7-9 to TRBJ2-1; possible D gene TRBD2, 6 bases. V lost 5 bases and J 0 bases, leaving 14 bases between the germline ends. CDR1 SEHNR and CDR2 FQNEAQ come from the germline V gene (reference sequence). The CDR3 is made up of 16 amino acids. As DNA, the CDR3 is TGTGCCAGCAGCCCCGGGACTGCTATCTCCTACAATGAGCAGTTCTTC. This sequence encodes CASSPGTAISYNEQFF.

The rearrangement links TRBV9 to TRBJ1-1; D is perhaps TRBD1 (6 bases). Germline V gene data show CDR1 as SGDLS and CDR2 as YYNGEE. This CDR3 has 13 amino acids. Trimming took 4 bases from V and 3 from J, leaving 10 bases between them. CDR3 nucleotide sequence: TGTGCCAGCAGCAGGGACACACACACTGAAGCTTTCTTT. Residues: CASSRDTHTEAFF.

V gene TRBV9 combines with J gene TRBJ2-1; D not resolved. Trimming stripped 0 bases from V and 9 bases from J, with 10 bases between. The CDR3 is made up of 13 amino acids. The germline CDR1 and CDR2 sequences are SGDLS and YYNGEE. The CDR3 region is CASSVAPISEQFF. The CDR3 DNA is TGTGCCAGCAGCGTAGCCCCGATTAGTGAGCAGTTCTTC.

This CDR3 reads CASSEGQGIYTEAFF. CDR3 nucleotide sequence: TGTGCCAGCAGCGAGGGACAGGGTATATACACTGAAGCTTTCTTT. This chain uses TRBV9 with TRBJ1-1; TRBD1 agrees at 9 bases. The V gene end was trimmed by 3 bases and the J gene end by 3 bases; junction bases not matched to a gene: 6. The CDR3 spans 15 residues. Germline V CDR1 and CDR2: SGDLS, YYNGEE.

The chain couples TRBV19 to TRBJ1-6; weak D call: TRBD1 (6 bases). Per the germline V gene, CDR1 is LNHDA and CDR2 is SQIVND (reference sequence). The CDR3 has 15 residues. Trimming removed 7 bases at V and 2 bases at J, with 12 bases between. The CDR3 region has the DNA TGTGCCAGTACACAGGGAAGCCCCTATAATTCACCCCTCCACTTT. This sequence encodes CASTQGSPYNSPLHF.

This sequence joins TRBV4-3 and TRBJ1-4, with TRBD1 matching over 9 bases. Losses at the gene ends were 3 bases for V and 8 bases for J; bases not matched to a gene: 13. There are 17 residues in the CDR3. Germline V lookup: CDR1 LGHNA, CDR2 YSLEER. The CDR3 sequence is CASSQNTNRGRGEKLFF. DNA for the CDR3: TGCGCCAGCAGCCAGAACACCAACAGGGGGCGAGGGGAAAAACTGTTTTTT.

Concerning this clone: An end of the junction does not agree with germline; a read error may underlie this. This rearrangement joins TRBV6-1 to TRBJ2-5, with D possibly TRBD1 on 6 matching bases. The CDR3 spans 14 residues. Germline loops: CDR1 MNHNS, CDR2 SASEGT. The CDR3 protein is CASSKQGNQETQYF. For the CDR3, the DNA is TGTGCCAGCAGTAAGCAGGGGAACCAGGAGACCCAGTACTTC.